Listed here is a single T cell receptor (beta chain). Some clones are missing from TCRdb's copy, which holds only in-frame ones; the method was immunoSEQ multiplex PCR. The sample holds about 180,000 clones; more than 80% are singletons and the top ten take approximately 1.5%. This record belongs to a study of control samples from healthy donors and cancer patients. Germline V gene lookup returns CDR1 MNHEY and CDR2 SVGAGI. The CDR3 covers 13 residues. V was trimmed by 6 bases and J by 7 bases, leaving 10 bases between them. The rearrangement uses TRBV6-5 and TRBJ1-6; D is undetermined. The sample was blood. This TCR was sampled from a man between 25 and 39 years old in good health. Written as DNA, the CDR3 is TGTGCCAGCAGCCCGTGGAGCAATTCACCCCTCCACTTT. Residues: CASSPWSNSPLHF.